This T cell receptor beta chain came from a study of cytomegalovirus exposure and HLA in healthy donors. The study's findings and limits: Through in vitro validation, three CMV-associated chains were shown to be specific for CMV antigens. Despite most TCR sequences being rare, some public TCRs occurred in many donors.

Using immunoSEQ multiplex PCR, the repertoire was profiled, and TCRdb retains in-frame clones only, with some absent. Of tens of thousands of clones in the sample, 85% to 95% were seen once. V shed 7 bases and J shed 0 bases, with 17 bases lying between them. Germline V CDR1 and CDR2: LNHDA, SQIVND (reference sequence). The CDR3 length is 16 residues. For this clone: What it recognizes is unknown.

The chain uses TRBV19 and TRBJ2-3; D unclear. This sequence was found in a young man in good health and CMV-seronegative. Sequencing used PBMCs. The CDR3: CASTRRSPPSTDTQYF. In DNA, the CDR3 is TGTGCCAGTACCAGGCGATCGCCCCCTAGCACAGATACGCAGTATTTT.